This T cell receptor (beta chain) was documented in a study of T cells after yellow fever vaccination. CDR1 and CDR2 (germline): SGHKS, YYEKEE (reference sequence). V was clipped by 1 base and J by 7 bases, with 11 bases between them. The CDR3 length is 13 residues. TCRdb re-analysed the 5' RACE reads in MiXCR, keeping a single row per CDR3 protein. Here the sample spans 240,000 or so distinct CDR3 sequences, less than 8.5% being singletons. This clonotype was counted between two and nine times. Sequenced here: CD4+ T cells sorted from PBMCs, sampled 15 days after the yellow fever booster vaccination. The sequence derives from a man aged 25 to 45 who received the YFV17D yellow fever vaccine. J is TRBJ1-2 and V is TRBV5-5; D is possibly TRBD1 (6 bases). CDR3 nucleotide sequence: TGTGCCAGCAGCTTGATGGGGGCAAGTGGCTACACCTTC. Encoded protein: CASSLMGASGYTF.